Listed here are 28 T cell receptor beta chains from one sample, sequenced in a study of blood T cell repertoires in COVID-19. Repertoires were generated with immunoSEQ multiplex PCR, while TCRdb's copy carries only in-frame clones and drops some. This table holds approximately 240,000 clones, around four fifths found once. Input material: peripheral blood. The origin of the receptors is a woman between 40 and 55 years old with active or convalescent COVID-19.

This clone was seen more than once but under ten times. The chain joins TRBV30 to TRBJ1-1, with D hard to call. The CDR3 runs to 14 residues. The germline V gene encodes CDR1 GTSNPN and CDR2 SVGIG (reference sequence). Trimming left V 2 bases short and J 5 bases short, with 15 bases between. The CDR3 DNA reads TGTGCCTGGAGTCCTCCCTACGCGGGGACTGAAGCTTTCTTT. It is translated as CAWSPPYAGTEAFF.

In nucleotides, the CDR3 is TGTGCCAGCAGCCCCCGGACAGGGGAGGATTCACCCCTCCACTTT. Translating gives CASSPRTGEDSPLHF. The chain is built from TRBV9 and TRBJ1-6; 9 bases agree with TRBD1. The V gene end was trimmed by 4 bases and the J gene end by 8 bases; junction bases not matched to a gene: 7. The CDR3 spans 15 residues. Germline V gene sequence: CDR1 SGDLS, CDR2 YYNGEE.

This clone has ten or more counts. Compared with germline, one end of the junction differs, possibly owing to a read error. This sequence joins TRBV11-1 and TRBJ2-1; 8 bases agree with TRBD2. Germline CDR1 and CDR2: SGHAT and FQDESV (reference sequence). This CDR3 contains 14 residues. As DNA, the CDR3 is TGTGCCAGCAGCATAGCGGGGAGGTACAATGAGCAGTTCTTC. Amino acid sequence: CASSIAGRYNEQFF.

The chain combines TRBV28 with TRBJ1-1; 9 bases line up with TRBD1. The CDR3 covers 14 residues. V shed 7 bases and J 10 bases; nucleotides not matched to a gene: 13. Germline values: CDR1 MDHEN, CDR2 SYDVKM. The CDR3 spells CASTTPVGGQGAFF. CDR3 DNA: TGTGCCAGCACCACACCGGTGGGGGGACAGGGAGCTTTCTTT.

The CDR3 loop reads CASSVGTLEQYF. Written as DNA, the CDR3 is TGCGCCAGCAGCGTCGGGACACTCGAGCAGTACTTC. V and J are TRBV5-1 and TRBJ2-7; D may be TRBD1 (6 bases). CDR3 length: 12 residues. CDR1 SGHRS and CDR2 YFSETQ come from the germline V gene. The ends were cut back, 4 bases at V and 6 bases at J, with 11 bases in the middle.

This rearrangement joins TRBV11-2 to TRBJ1-2, with D possibly matching TRBD1 (5 bases). There are 12 residues in the CDR3. Trimming took 0 bases from V and 7 from J, leaving 6 bases between them. The germline CDR1 and CDR2 sequences are SGHAT and FQNNGV. CDR3 protein: CASSLERGGYTF. DNA of the CDR3: TGTGCCAGCAGCTTAGAAAGGGGTGGCTACACCTTC.

The chain couples TRBV7-8 to TRBJ1-5, with 11 positions matching TRBD1. CDR3 length equals 17 residues. The germline gives CDR1 SGHVS, CDR2 FQNEAQ. J was trimmed by 0 bases and V by 5 bases; bases with no gene match: 6. The chain's CDR3 is CASSPRDRGYSNQPQHF. CDR3 coding DNA: TGTGCCAGCAGCCCCCGGGACAGGGGGTATAGCAATCAGCCCCAGCATTTT.

This sequence joins TRBV29-1 and TRBJ2-7, with D possibly being TRBD1 (6 bases). Deletions cut 6 bases from V and 0 bases from J, with 15 bases between. Germline V CDR1 and CDR2: SQVTM, ANQGSEA. The CDR3 runs to 14 residues. Written as DNA, the CDR3 is TGCAGCGTGGGCCGGGACACGAACTCCTACGAGCAGTACTTC. Amino acids: CSVGRDTNSYEQYF.

This clone was detected a few times. The chain has TRBV19 and TRBJ1-5; 11 bases agree with TRBD1. The CDR3 is made up of 15 amino acids. The V gene end was trimmed by 5 bases and the J gene end by 7 bases; junction bases not matched to a gene: 7. The V gene's germline CDR1 is LNHDA and CDR2 SQIVND (reference sequence). The CDR3 nucleotides are TGTGCCAGTAGTCCCGGACAGGGGGCGAGACAGCCCCAGCATTTT. This codes for CASSPGQGARQPQHF. The full variable domain, rest sourced from reference TRBV19 and TRBJ1-5, is DGGITQSPKYLFRKEGQNVTLSCEQNLNHDAMYWYRQDPGQGLRLIYYSQIVNDFQKGDIAEGYSVSREKKESFPLTVTSAQKNPTAFYLCASSPGQGARQPQHFGDGTRLSIL.

This clone was seen only a few times. The rearrangement links TRBV10-3 to TRBJ2-7; 8 nucleotides match TRBD1. The V segment lost 8 bases and the J segment 2 bases; nucleotides outside the gene matches: 11. Germline values: CDR1 ENHRY, CDR2 SYGVKD. The CDR3 has 15 residues. The DNA of the CDR3 is TGTGCCATCGGGCAGGGGGCCCTCGCACCCTACGAGCAGTACTTC. It yields the protein CAIGQGALAPYEQYF.

This clone was detected a few times. V and J are TRBV18 and TRBJ1-6; 7 positions agree with TRBD1. Germline trimming cut 0 bases from V and 16 bases from J; bases unmatched to any gene: 15. CDR3 length equals 16 residues. Germline values: CDR1 KGHSH, CDR2 LQKENI. The CDR3 region has the DNA TGTGCCAGCTCACCACCATCAACAGGGGCCATCAGGGGACTCCACTTT. Translating gives CASSPPSTGAIRGLHF. The full variable domain, rest sourced from reference TRBV18 and TRBJ1-6, is NAGVMQNPRHLVRRRGQEARLRCSPMKGHSHVYWYRQLPEEGLKFMVYLQKENIIDESGMPKERFSAEFPKEGPSILRIQQVVRGDSAAYFCASSPPSTGAIRGLHFGNGTRLTVT.

The chain employs TRBV3-1 (or the pseudogene TRBV3-2) and TRBJ2-3; 8 nucleotides agree with TRBD2. J lost 9 bases, V lost 4 bases, and 15 bases had no gene match. Germline lookup yields CDR1 LGHDT and CDR2 YNNKEL (reference sequence). There are 16 residues in the CDR3. CDR3 sequence reads: CASSRTGSAGAGTQYF. In nucleotides, the CDR3 is TGTGCCAGCAGCCGTACCGGGTCAGCGGGGGCCGGGACGCAGTATTTT.

This clone was found a few times. The chain employs TRBV11-3 and TRBJ2-4, with D possibly TRBD2 on 5 matching bases. The germline V gene has CDR1 SGHNT and CDR2 YENEEA. Trimming stripped 0 bases from V and 9 bases from J, with 12 bases between. The CDR3 is made up of 14 amino acids. CDR3 nucleotide sequence: TGTGCCAGCAGCTTAGATACCCGGGCGGGCATTCAGTACTTC. Protein: CASSLDTRAGIQYF.

The genes are TRBV11-2 and TRBJ1-1; 9 bases fit TRBD1. This CDR3 spans 16 amino acids. V dropped 5 bases and J dropped 2; count of bases not matched to a gene: 9. Germline CDR1 SGHAT, CDR2 FQNNGV. The CDR3 protein is CASSQGRQGDNTEAFF. In DNA form, the CDR3 reads TGTGCCAGCAGCCAGGGCCGACAGGGGGATAACACTGAAGCTTTCTTT.

The V call is TRBV9, the J call TRBJ1-2, with 11 nucleotides matching TRBD1. The germline V gene has CDR1 SGDLS and CDR2 YYNGEE. Losses at the gene ends were 5 bases for V and 4 bases for J; bases not matched to a gene: 4. The length of the CDR3 is 14 residues. CDR3: CASRGTGGRYGYTF. The CDR3, as DNA: TGTGCCAGCAGAGGGACAGGGGGACGCTATGGCTACACCTTC.

V is TRBV28 and J is TRBJ2-5; 8 bases match TRBD2. Germline V gives CDR1 MDHEN, CDR2 SYDVKM. This CDR3 region has 14 residues. After removal of 7 bases from V and 1 base from J, the junction contained 5 bases not matched to a gene. CDR3 region: CASKTGGGQETQYF. Written as DNA, the CDR3 is TGTGCCAGCAAAACCGGGGGGGGCCAAGAGACCCAGTACTTC.

This clone was counted ten times or more. The chain employs TRBV7-3 and TRBJ2-1, with TRBD2 matching over 15 bases. The CDR3 length is 15 residues. Germline CDR1 reads SGHTA; CDR2 reads FQGTGA. The V and J ends lost 5 bases and 7 bases, in that order; junction bases with no gene match: 3. The CDR3 bases are TGTGCCAGCAGCCTGGGACTAGCGGGGGGAAATGAGCAGTTCTTC. It yields the protein CASSLGLAGGNEQFF.

The table lists this clone with a count of one. The chain carries TRBV19 and TRBJ1-1, with D tentatively TRBD1 (5 bases). Between the trimmed V and J ends, which lost 4 bases and 1 base, there was a span of 10 bases. Germline loops: CDR1 LNHDA, CDR2 SQIVND (reference sequence). The CDR3 has 14 amino acids. The CDR3 DNA reads as TGTGCCAGTAGTAGGGGGGTCAGGAACACTGAAGCTTTCTTT. Amino acids: CASSRGVRNTEAFF.

CDR3 in amino acids: CASSARTKTSGYTF. In DNA form, the CDR3 reads TGTGCCAGCAGCGCCCGGACAAAAACGAGTGGCTACACCTTC. The V call is TRBV9, the J call TRBJ1-2; perhaps TRBD1 as D (5 bases). The CDR3 runs 14 residues. Trimming took 3 bases from V and 7 from J, leaving 16 bases between them. Germline values: CDR1 SGDLS, CDR2 YYNGEE.

J is TRBJ2-2 and V is TRBV30, with TRBD1 identical over 8 bases. Trimming cost V 5 bases and J 7 bases; bases outside gene matches: 18. This CDR3 has 17 residues. CDR1 GTSNPN and CDR2 SVGIG come from the germline V gene (reference sequence). In DNA, the CDR3 is TGTGCCTGGGCTGCAGACTCGAAAAACAGGGGGAACGGGGAGCTGTTTTTT. Amino acids: CAWAADSKNRGNGELFF.

The chain uses TRBV7-9 and TRBJ1-6, with D tentatively TRBD1 (5 bases). CDR1 and CDR2 (germline): SEHNR, FQNEAQ (reference sequence). V lost 4 bases, J lost 8 bases, and 6 bases lay in between. The CDR3 has 12 amino acids. This CDR3 is CASSSTDSPLHF. CDR3 DNA sequence: TGTGCCAGCAGCTCGACAGATTCACCCCTCCACTTT. Based on the CDR3 plus reference TRBV7-9 and TRBJ1-6, the full variable domain is DTGVSQNPRHKITKRGQNVTFRCDPISEHNRLYWYRQTLGQGPEFLTYFQNEAQLEKSRLLSDRFSAERPKGSFSTLEIQRTEQGDSAMYLCASSSTDSPLHFGNGTRLTVT.

CDR3 nucleotides: TGTGCCACCAGCAGAGACAGGACTAGCGGGGGGATCACCTACGAGCAGTACTTC. Its protein is CATSRDRTSGGITYEQYF. V is TRBV15 and J is TRBJ2-7; TRBD2 matches 14 bases. The J segment lost 2 bases and the V segment lost 0 bases, leaving 6 bases of the junction unmatched. In germline, CDR1 is LNHNV, CDR2 YYDKDF (reference sequence). CDR3 length: 18 residues.

This sequence joins TRBV6-5 and TRBJ2-3; 8 bases map to TRBD2. Unmatched junction bases numbered 8, after V lost 4 bases and J lost 2 bases. The length of the CDR3 is 16 residues. Germline V gene lookup returns CDR1 MNHEY and CDR2 SVGAGI. Here the CDR3 DNA reads TGTGCCAGCAGTTCTCGGACTAGCCTAATCACAGATACGCAGTATTTT. Translating it yields CASSSRTSLITDTQYF.

This chain uses TRBV6-5 with TRBJ1-1; TRBD1 agrees at 7 bases. J gave up 0 bases and V 6 bases, and 4 bases lay outside the gene matches. Germline CDR1 and CDR2: MNHEY and SVGAGI. The length of the CDR3 is 14 residues. The CDR3 bases are TGTGCCAGCAGCTGGGACAGCTTGAACACTGAAGCTTTCTTT. Amino acid sequence: CASSWDSLNTEAFF.

The V and J genes are TRBV2 and TRBJ2-2; 7 nucleotides match TRBD1. The trim removed 6 bases at V and 6 bases at J, leaving 7 bases unmatched. The CDR3 sequence is 14 residues long. In germline, CDR1 is SNHLY, CDR2 FYNNEI. Written as DNA, the CDR3 is TGTGCCAGCAGGGATAACAGGGGCGCCGGGGAGCTGTTTTTT. This encodes CASRDNRGAGELFF.

This clone was found once. The rearrangement uses TRBV3-1 (or the pseudogene TRBV3-2) and TRBJ1-4; TRBD1 matches 9 bases. The CDR3 length is 14 residues. The V gene's germline CDR1 is LGHDT and CDR2 YNNKEL (reference sequence). V was pared by 2 bases and J by 8 bases, with 3 bases of the junction left unmatched. CDR3 residues: CASSQTGGGEKLFF. The CDR3, as DNA: TGTGCCAGCAGCCAAACAGGGGGCGGAGAAAAACTGTTTTTT.

The chain employs TRBV5-1 and TRBJ2-1; D might be TRBD1 (6 bases). Germline V CDR1 and CDR2: SGHRS, YFSETQ. Trimming took 7 bases from V and 5 from J, leaving 10 bases between them. The CDR3 runs to 12 residues. Here the CDR3 DNA reads TGCGCCAGCGGCGACAGGAACAATGAGCAGTTCTTC. Amino acid sequence: CASGDRNNEQFF.

The chain links TRBV5-1 to TRBJ2-7, with 9 bases lining up with TRBD2. V dropped 2 bases and J dropped 2; count of bases not matched to a gene: 2. The CDR3 is 14 amino acids. CDR1 and CDR2 from the germline V gene are SGHRS and YFSETQ. The CDR3 DNA is TGCGCCAGCAGCTTTAGCGGGAGAGCCTACGAGCAGTACTTC. Residues: CASSFSGRAYEQYF.